This T cell receptor (beta chain) was obtained from a study of T cells in Graves' hyperthyroidism and ophthalmopathy. Study-level results: Most thyroid clonotypes that were expanded above 0.001 also turned up in blood. Before onset, by a median of about six months, the model predicted ophthalmopathy.

Criteria for exclusion of patients were uncontrolled infection, other autoimmune disease, pregnancy or lactation. Using around 10 ml of fresh peripheral blood, PBMCs were prepared. This clonotype occurred many times. The antigen remains unidentified. CDR3 size: 14 residues. V lost 6 bases, J lost 7 bases, and 6 bases stayed unmatched. Germline V CDR1 and CDR2: SNHLY, FYNNEI. The CDR3 regions of TCR beta were amplified from RNA transcripts. A first-round RT-PCR of the TCR CDR3 used the HTBI primer set. One entry per CDR3 protein results from TCRdb running MiXCR on the multiplex PCR reads. The table has a few hundred thousand distinct CDR3 sequences, more than 14% seen once.

This chain uses TRBV2 with TRBJ2-2, with 9 bases identical to TRBD1. This receptor was taken from a woman aged 25-40 years with Graves' ophthalmopathy. Sequencing was carried out using blood. CDR3 sequence: CASSADRGNGELFF. CDR3 bases: TGTGCCAGCAGCGCAGACAGGGGGAACGGGGAGCTGTTTTTT. The full variable domain, rest sourced from reference TRBV2 and TRBJ2-2, is EPEVTQTPSHQVTQMGQEVILRCVPISNHLYFYWYRQILGQKVEFLVSFYNNEISEKSEIFDDQFSVERPDGSNFTLKIRSTKLEDSAMYFCASSADRGNGELFFGEGSRLTVL.